This T cell receptor beta chain was sequenced in a study of shared T cell receptors in the human thymus. The CDR3 has 16 amino acids. Germline loops: CDR1 ENHRY, CDR2 SYGVKD. Libraries were prepared by immunoSEQ multiplex PCR; TCRdb keeps only in-frame clonotypes and omits some of them. The table lists 700,000 or so clones, approximately 83% of them singletons. These data were likewise used in another study, on human thymus T cells. As that study records: Overlap was high between thymic repertoires from unrelated individuals, as reported in related research.

Sequencing was performed on thymocytes. The sequence was obtained from a girl under two years old with a congenital heart defect. The chain is built from TRBV10-3 and TRBJ2-5, with 12 nucleotides matching TRBD2. The DNA matches TRBJ2-7 better at its end, which makes the J call doubtful. The CDR3 DNA sequence: TGTGCCATCAGTGACGGACTAGCGGGGAAGTCCTACGAGCAGTACTTC. This codes for CAISDGLAGKSYEQYF.